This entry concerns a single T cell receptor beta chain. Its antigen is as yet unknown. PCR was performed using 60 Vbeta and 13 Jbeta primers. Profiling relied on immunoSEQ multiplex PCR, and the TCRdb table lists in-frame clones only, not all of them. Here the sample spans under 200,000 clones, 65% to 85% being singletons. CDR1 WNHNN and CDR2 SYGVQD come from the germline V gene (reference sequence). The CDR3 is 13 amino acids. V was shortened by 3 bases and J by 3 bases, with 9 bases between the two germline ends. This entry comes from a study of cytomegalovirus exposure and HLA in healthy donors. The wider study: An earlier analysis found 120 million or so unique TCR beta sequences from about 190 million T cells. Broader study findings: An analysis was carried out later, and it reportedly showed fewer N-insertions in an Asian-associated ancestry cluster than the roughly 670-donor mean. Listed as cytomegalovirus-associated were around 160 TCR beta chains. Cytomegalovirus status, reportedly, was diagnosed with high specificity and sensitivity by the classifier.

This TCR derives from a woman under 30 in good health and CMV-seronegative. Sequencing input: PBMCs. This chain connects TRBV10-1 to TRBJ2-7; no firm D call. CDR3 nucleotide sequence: TGCGCCAGCAGTGAAGGCAGGTACTACGAGCAGTACTTC. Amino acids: CASSEGRYYEQYF.